One and the same sample provided the 17 T cell receptor beta chains below, sequenced in a study of blood T cell repertoires in COVID-19. TCRdb keeps only in-frame clones here, not all; method: immunoSEQ multiplex PCR. The sample lists about 150,000 clones; around 90% were seen once. Source material: PBMCs or T cells enriched from blood (not recorded which). These receptors were taken from a woman aged 40 to 50 who had been exposed to COVID-19.

The chain uses TRBV2 and TRBJ1-2; tentatively, D is TRBD1 (6 bases). CDR1 and CDR2 from the germline V gene are SNHLY and FYNNEI. Trimming shortened V by 2 bases and J by 6 bases, and 16 bases separated the two germline ends. The CDR3 runs 15 residues. CDR3 DNA sequence: TGTGCCAGCAGTGAAATAGGCCAGGGGATGGATGGCTACACCTTC. Translated, it gives CASSEIGQGMDGYTF.

DNA of the CDR3: TGCGCCAGCAGCCAAGTGTTCCTAACTTATTCTAGCACAGATACGCAGTATTTT. Protein sequence: CASSQVFLTYSSTDTQYF. The V gene is TRBV4-1, the J gene TRBJ2-3; D is uncertain. The V end lost 1 base, the J end lost 0 bases, and 17 bases lay between the germline ends. CDR1 and CDR2 from the germline V gene are MGHRA and YSYEKL. CDR3 length: 18 amino acids.

This chain uses TRBV5-1 with TRBJ1-6; no definite D call. CDR3 length: 13 residues. V was pared by 5 bases and J by 9 bases, with 12 bases between. Germline V lookup: CDR1 SGHRS, CDR2 YFSETQ. Here the CDR3 reads CASRPGGTSPLHF. The CDR3 DNA follows: TGCGCCAGCAGACCCGGTGGTACTTCACCCCTCCACTTT.

The chain carries TRBV6-5 and TRBJ1-4, with D perhaps TRBD1 (6 bases). Between the trimmed V and J ends, which lost 5 bases and 3 bases, there was a span of 10 bases. The germline V gene has CDR1 MNHEY and CDR2 SVGAGI. The CDR3 covers 14 residues. CDR3 sequence reads: CASSPGHSNEKLFF. The DNA of the CDR3 is TGTGCCAGCAGTCCGGGACACTCTAATGAAAAACTGTTTTTT.

CDR3 nucleotides: TGCGCCAGCAGCTCAGAGGGGACAGGGGGCGAAAAACTGTTTTTT. Its translation is CASSSEGTGGEKLFF. This sequence joins TRBV5-1 and TRBJ1-4; TRBD1 aligns across 12 bases. The CDR3 sequence is 15 residues long. CDR1 is SGHRS, CDR2 YFSETQ, per germline. V shed 3 bases and J 8 bases; nucleotides not matched to a gene: 5.

Only one count was recorded for this clone. The V call is TRBV10-1, the J call TRBJ2-7; 10 bases align to TRBD1. After removal of 3 bases from V and 3 bases from J, the junction contained 5 bases not matched to a gene. Germline V lookup: CDR1 WNHNN, CDR2 SYGVQD (reference sequence). There are 15 residues in the CDR3. CDR3 in DNA: TGCGCCAGCAGTGATGGGACAGGGGCCAACTACGAGCAGTACTTC. As protein: CASSDGTGANYEQYF.

The V call is TRBV27, the J call TRBJ2-7; 8 nucleotides match TRBD2. This CDR3 spans 17 amino acids. Germline values: CDR1 MNHEY, CDR2 SMNVEV (reference sequence). Trimming removed 4 bases from V and 9 bases from J; junction bases left unmatched: 20. CDR3 loop: CASSSHVGGAVGAWQYF. The CDR3 coding sequence is TGTGCCAGCAGTTCCCACGTCGGGGGGGCGGTAGGGGCATGGCAGTACTTC.

This sequence joins TRBV4-3 and TRBJ2-2; 7 nucleotides match TRBD1. The germline CDR1 and CDR2 sequences are LGHNA and YSLEER. The CDR3 is 16 amino acids. Losses at the gene ends were 4 bases for V and 7 bases for J; bases not matched to a gene: 12. For the CDR3, the DNA is TGCGCCAGCAGCCGCATAGACAGGGATCAAGGCGGGGAGCTGTTTTTT. It is translated as CASSRIDRDQGGELFF.

The rearrangement joins TRBV4-3 to TRBJ2-1, with 11 bases that match TRBD1. The trim removed 4 bases at V and 5 bases at J, leaving 10 bases unmatched. CDR1 is LGHNA and CDR2 is YSLEER in the germline V gene. The CDR3 has 17 amino acids. The CDR3 is CASSPGEGTGGNNEQFF. DNA of the CDR3: TGCGCCAGCAGCCCCGGTGAGGGGACAGGGGGAAACAATGAGCAGTTCTTC.

The CDR3 sequence is CASRTQAANRETQYF. CDR3 coding DNA: TGTGCCAGTAGAACCCAGGCTGCCAACCGGGAGACCCAGTACTTC. The chain is built from TRBV19 and TRBJ2-5, with unresolved D. The CDR3 consists of 15 residues. Per germline, CDR1 LNHDA and CDR2 SQIVND (reference sequence). The V gene lost 6 bases and the J gene lost 5 bases, with 19 bases spanning the gap.

The chain links TRBV7-2 to TRBJ1-2, with 8 bases identical to TRBD1. Germline CDR1 is SGHTA and CDR2 is FQGNSA. After removal of 3 bases from V and 7 bases from J, the junction contained 10 bases not matched to a gene. This CDR3 spans 15 amino acids. CDR3 DNA: TGTGCCAGCAGCTTTACTCGAGGACAGGGTTCTGGCTACACCTTC. Translation gives CASSFTRGQGSGYTF.

In this sample, this clone turned up once. This sequence joins TRBV6-5 and TRBJ1-5, with TRBD1 matching 9 bases. After removal of 5 bases from V and 2 bases from J, the junction contained 1 base not matched to a gene. The length of the CDR3 is 14 residues. In germline, CDR1 is MNHEY, CDR2 SVGAGI. This CDR3 is CASSRQGGNQPQHF. The CDR3 DNA reads as TGTGCCAGCAGTCGACAGGGGGGCAATCAGCCCCAGCATTTT.

V gene TRBV5-1 combines with J gene TRBJ2-7; 15 bases fit TRBD2. The V and J ends lost 2 bases and 6 bases, in that order; junction bases with no gene match: 6. The CDR3 is 16 residues long. Germline lookup yields CDR1 SGHRS and CDR2 YFSETQ. The CDR3 coding sequence is TGCGCCAGCAGCTTAGAACCGGGACTAGCGGGAGGCGAGCAGTACTTC. Translation gives CASSLEPGLAGGEQYF.

The CDR3 loop reads CASSFNTGASYEQYF. The CDR3 bases are TGTGCCAGCAGCTTCAACACAGGGGCATCCTACGAGCAGTACTTC. The V call is TRBV7-2, the J call TRBJ2-7, with 7 bases fitting TRBD1. CDR3 length: 15 residues. The V gene's germline CDR1 is SGHTA and CDR2 FQGNSA. The V segment lost 3 bases and the J segment 1 base; nucleotides outside the gene matches: 6.

V gene TRBV5-1 combines with J gene TRBJ1-3; D is possibly TRBD1 (5 bases). The germline V gene has CDR1 SGHRS and CDR2 YFSETQ. The length of the CDR3 is 16 residues. The V end was cut by 4 bases, the J end by 1 base, with 15 bases between. The CDR3 region is CASSRGHDLSGNTIYF. The CDR3 bases are TGCGCCAGCAGCCGCGGACACGATCTTTCTGGAAACACCATATATTTT.

V gene TRBV19 combines with J gene TRBJ1-5, with 8 bases lining up with TRBD1. The CDR3 totals 17 residues. Germline CDR1 and CDR2: LNHDA and SQIVND (reference sequence). J lost 4 bases, V lost 5 bases, and 13 bases had no gene match. This chain's CDR3 is CASSLRTGMASNQPQHF. CDR3 in DNA: TGTGCCAGTAGTCTCCGGACAGGGATGGCGTCAAATCAGCCCCAGCATTTT. The variable domain in full, with the rest retrieved from reference TRBV19 and TRBJ1-5, is DGGITQSPKYLFRKEGQNVTLSCEQNLNHDAMYWYRQDPGQGLRLIYYSQIVNDFQKGDIAEGYSVSREKKESFPLTVTSAQKNPTAFYLCASSLRTGMASNQPQHFGDGTRLSIL.

V and J are TRBV25-1 and TRBJ1-4; D ambiguous. The CDR3 length is 17 residues. The germline CDR1 and CDR2 sequences are MGHDK and SYGVNS. Trimming took off 5 bases at V and 3 bases at J, with 19 bases between the two ends. As DNA, the CDR3 is TGTGCCAGCAGTCCCTCAAGTACTCCCTCGCCTAATGAAAAACTGTTTTTT. This translates into CASSPSSTPSPNEKLFF.